The rows below give T cell receptor beta chains drawn from one sample of a study of blood T cell repertoires in COVID-19. Clones were sequenced by immunoSEQ multiplex PCR, and TCRdb holds only the in-frame ones, with some missing. The table has fewer than 450,000 clones, 88% seen once. The source material was PBMCs or T cells enriched from blood (not recorded which). Every receptor here comes from a woman aged 18-35 years who had recovered from COVID-19. Both conserved end residues are trimmed from each CDR3. Each record gives: CDR3 length, J gene, clone size, V gene, CDR3 protein. For some rows the clone size is stated as once, few or many, or as a class when expanded; others skip it.

len: 16; j_gene: TRBJ2-2; abundance: .; v_gene: TRBV7-8; CDR3aa: ASSLRTSGRANTGELF
len: 13; j_gene: TRBJ1-5; abundance: .; v_gene: TRBV7-2; CDR3aa: ASSLQQGSNQPQH
len: 15; j_gene: TRBJ1-6; abundance: .; v_gene: TRBV27; CDR3aa: ASSPDQGQIYNSPLH
len: 14; j_gene: TRBJ1-1; abundance: .; v_gene: TRBV2; CDR3aa: ASSPGLYLVNTEAF
len: 10; j_gene: TRBJ2-7; abundance: .; v_gene: TRBV7-9; CDR3aa: ASSLDSDEQY
len: 12; j_gene: TRBJ2-7; abundance: .; v_gene: TRBV3-1/TRBV3-2; CDR3aa: ASSRGLVNGEQY
len: 14; j_gene: TRBJ2-3; abundance: .; v_gene: TRBV7-6; CDR3aa: ASSSGTGIVSDTQY
len: 9; j_gene: TRBJ1-2; abundance: .; v_gene: TRBV6-5; CDR3aa: ASGAGGGYT
len: 13; j_gene: TRBJ2-3; abundance: once; v_gene: TRBV9; CDR3aa: ASSVRGGAPDTQY
len: 9; j_gene: TRBJ2-7; abundance: few; v_gene: TRBV6-5; CDR3aa: ASSYLGTRY